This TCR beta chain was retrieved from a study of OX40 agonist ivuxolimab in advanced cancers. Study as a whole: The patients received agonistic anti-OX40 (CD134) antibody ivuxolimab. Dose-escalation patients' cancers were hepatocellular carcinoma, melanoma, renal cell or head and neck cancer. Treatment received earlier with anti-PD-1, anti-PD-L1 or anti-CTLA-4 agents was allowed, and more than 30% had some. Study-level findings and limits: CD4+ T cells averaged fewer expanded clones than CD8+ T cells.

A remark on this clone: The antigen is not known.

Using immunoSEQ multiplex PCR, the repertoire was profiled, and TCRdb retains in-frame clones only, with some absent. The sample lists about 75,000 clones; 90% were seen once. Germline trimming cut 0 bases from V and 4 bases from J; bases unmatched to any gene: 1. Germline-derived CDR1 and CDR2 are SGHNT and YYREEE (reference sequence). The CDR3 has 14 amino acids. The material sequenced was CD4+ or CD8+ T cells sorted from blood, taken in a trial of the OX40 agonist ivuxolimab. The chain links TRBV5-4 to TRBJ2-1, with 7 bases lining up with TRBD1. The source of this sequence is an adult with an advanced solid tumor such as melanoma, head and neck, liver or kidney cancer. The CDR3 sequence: CASSLGQGYNEQFF. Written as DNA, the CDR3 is TGTGCCAGCAGCTTGGGACAGGGTTACAATGAGCAGTTCTTC.